Listed below are T cell receptor beta chains from one sample, sequenced in a study of STAT5B mutations in CD4+ large granular lymphocyte leukemia. Sequencing used immunoSEQ multiplex PCR; TCRdb keeps in-frame clones, though not all of them. The sample holds 30,000 to 40,000 clones; 69% are singletons and the top ten take approximately 2.5%. The sample comprised CD4+ T cells from blood buffy coats. These receptors were taken from a human donor in good health. Each CDR3 is given with its conserved first and last residue. Fields, in order: clone size, J gene, D gene, V gene, CDR3 DNA, CDR3 protein. D genes are given only for firm matches. Some rows mark clone size as missing; the rest say once, few, many or name a class of expanded clone.

- | TRBJ2-7 | - | TRBV7-9 | TGTGCCAGCAGCCAAACCACCTACGAGCAGTACTTC | CASSQTTYEQYF
- | TRBJ2-1 | - | TRBV7-6 | TGTGCCAGCAGCCAAGACAATGAGCAGTTCTTC | CASSQDNEQFF
- | TRBJ2-7 | - | TRBV10-3 | TGTGCCATCAGTGACAGGGATCTTCCCTACGAGCAGTACTTC | CAISDRDLPYEQYF
- | TRBJ2-3 | TRBD2 | TRBV6-5 | TGTGCCAGCAGTGCGCGGGGGGGACCAGATACGCAGTATTTT | CASSARGGPDTQYF
few | TRBJ1-2 | TRBD1 | TRBV7-9 | TGTGCCAGCAGCCCGGACAGGGGGCGAATATATGGCTACACCTTC | CASSPDRGRIYGYTF
- | TRBJ1-5 | - | TRBV30 | TGTGCCTGGGAAACAGGAAGCAATCAGCCCCAGCATTTT | CAWETGSNQPQHF
once | TRBJ1-2 | - | TRBV7-9 | TGTGCCAGCAGCTTAGCCGCCCAGAGGGCCTATGGCTACACCTTC | CASSLAAQRAYGYTF
few | TRBJ2-1 | TRBD1 | TRBV19 | TGTGCCAGTAGTCTGGACAGGGGGCCTATCAATGAGCAGTTCTTC | CASSLDRGPINEQFF
- | TRBJ2-4 | - | TRBV7-9 | TGTGCCCCCCGGGCCAAAAACATTCAGTACTTC | CAPRAKNIQYF
- | TRBJ1-1 | - | TRBV27 | TGTGCCAGCACCTCATGGGGGCAATCGAAAACTGAAGCTTTCTTT | CASTSWGQSKTEAFF
- | TRBJ1-2 | - | TRBV7-2 | TGTGCCAGCAGCTTAAGGGGATCGGGGTCTGGCTACACCTTC | CASSLRGSGSGYTF
- | TRBJ2-5 | - | TRBV7-8 | TGTGCCAGCAGCTTCGGGGAAGGGACCCAGTACTTC | CASSFGEGTQYF
- | TRBJ1-4 | TRBD1 | TRBV28 | TGTGCCAGCAGAACAATTACAGGGGGCGGTAGTGAAAAACTGTTTTTT | CASRTITGGGSEKLFF
- | TRBJ2-7 | TRBD1 | TRBV10-3 | TGTGCCATCAGTGAGGCCGGGACAGGGATCGAGCAGTACTTC | CAISEAGTGIEQYF
- | TRBJ1-1 | TRBD1 | TRBV4-3 | TGCGCCAGCAGCCAAGGACAGGGGTTGGCTGAAGCTTTCTTT | CASSQGQGLAEAFF
- | TRBJ1-1 | TRBD1 | TRBV10-1 | TGCGCCAGCAGTCCGGGACAGGGAACAGCTTTCTTT | CASSPGQGTAFF
- | TRBJ2-3 | - | TRBV7-2 | TGTGCCAGCAGCTTCGACCGCGCAGATACGCAGTATTTT | CASSFDRADTQYF
few | TRBJ1-1 | - | TRBV29-1 | TGCAGCTCTACGACAGGCCCTGAAGCTTTCTTT | CSSTTGPEAFF
- | TRBJ1-3 | - | TRBV25-1 | TGTGCCAGCAGTGAACCGAGTTACTCTGGAAACACCATATATTTT | CASSEPSYSGNTIYF
few | TRBJ2-3 | - | TRBV20-1 | TGCACATCCCCCGGGCCAGATACGCAGTATTTT | CTSPGPDTQYF
- | TRBJ1-2 | - | TRBV29-1 | TGCAGCGTTATGGAGGGCGAAGCTAACTATGGCTACACCTTC | CSVMEGEANYGYTF
- | TRBJ1-3 | TRBD1 | TRBV11-2 | TGTGCCAGCAGCTTAGGATCCGGCAGGGGGACAAGCTCTGGAAACACCATATATTTT | CASSLGSGRGTSSGNTIYF
once | TRBJ1-5 | TRBD1 | TRBV6-1 | TGTGCCAGCAGGGGGACAGGCGGAAGCAATCAGCCCCAGCATTTT | CASRGTGGSNQPQHF
- | TRBJ2-7 | TRBD1 | TRBV10-3 | TGTGCCATCACCTCCGGACAGGAATCCTACGAGCAGTACTTC | CAITSGQESYEQYF
few | TRBJ1-2 | TRBD1 | TRBV15 | TGTGCCACCAGCACCAGGGGGACCTACACCTTC | CATSTRGTYTF
- | TRBJ2-2 | TRBD2 | TRBV10-3 | TGTGCCATCAGTTTAGTAGCGGGGAACACCGGGGAGCTGTTTTTT | CAISLVAGNTGELFF
- | TRBJ1-3 | - | TRBV9 | TGTGCCAGCAGCGCGGGGGGGGACGGAAACACCATATATTTT | CASSAGGDGNTIYF